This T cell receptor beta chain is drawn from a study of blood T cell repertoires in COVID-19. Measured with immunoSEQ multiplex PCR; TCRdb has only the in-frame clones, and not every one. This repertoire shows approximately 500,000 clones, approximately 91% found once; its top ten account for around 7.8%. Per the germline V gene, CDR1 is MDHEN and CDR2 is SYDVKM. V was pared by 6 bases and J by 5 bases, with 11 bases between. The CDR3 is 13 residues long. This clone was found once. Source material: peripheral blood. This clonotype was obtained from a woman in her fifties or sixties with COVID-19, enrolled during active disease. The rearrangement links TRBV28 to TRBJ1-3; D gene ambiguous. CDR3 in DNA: TGTGCCAGCAGCCTCTCGGGAAGAAACACCATATATTTT. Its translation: CASSLSGRNTIYF.